The present entry profiles one T cell receptor beta chain with its context. Authors' methods: The authors estimated nucleated cell counts from reference gene primer amplification. Measured with immunoSEQ multiplex PCR; TCRdb has only the in-frame clones, and not every one. V, J and clone size reflect that table, while D and trimming were determined from the DNA. The sample records 250,000 to 350,000 clones, 75% to 90% being singletons. The entry originates in a study of blood T cell repertoires in COVID-19. The germline gives CDR1 LGHDT, CDR2 YNNKEL (reference sequence). The CDR3 is 15 amino acids. Unmatched junction bases numbered 3, after V lost 4 bases and J lost 1 base.

This clonotype originated in a woman in her 30s with active or convalescent COVID-19. This chain joins TRBV3-1 (or the pseudogene TRBV3-2) and TRBJ2-3; 9 bases fit TRBD2. The sequencing input was peripheral blood. In DNA form, the CDR3 reads TGTGCCAGCAGCCCGCCTAGCGGGGGCACAGATACGCAGTATTTT. Translating it yields CASSPPSGGTDTQYF.